This TCR beta chain emerged from a study of T-cell memory formation after mild COVID-19. CDR1 and CDR2 from the germline V gene are MRHNA and SNTAGT. With 4 bases removed from V and 2 bases from J, the gap between germline ends came to 5 bases. The CDR3 has 13 amino acids. Via MiXCR, TCRdb re-called the 5' RACE reads, giving one row per CDR3 protein. Of 110,000 to 150,000 distinct CDR3 sequences in the sample, roughly a quarter are singletons; the top ten hold around 22%. This clonotype appeared many times. The sequence derives from an adult woman who had mild COVID-19 (a few samples of this study predate the infection). Cell type and time point are not known. The rearrangement joins TRBV6-4 to TRBJ2-2; D call uncertain. The sequencing sample was made of PBMCs or a T cell subset sorted from them (not recorded which). The CDR3 loop reads CASSGSNTGELFF. In nucleotides, the CDR3 is TGTGCCAGCAGTGGGTCCAACACCGGGGAGCTGTTTTTT.